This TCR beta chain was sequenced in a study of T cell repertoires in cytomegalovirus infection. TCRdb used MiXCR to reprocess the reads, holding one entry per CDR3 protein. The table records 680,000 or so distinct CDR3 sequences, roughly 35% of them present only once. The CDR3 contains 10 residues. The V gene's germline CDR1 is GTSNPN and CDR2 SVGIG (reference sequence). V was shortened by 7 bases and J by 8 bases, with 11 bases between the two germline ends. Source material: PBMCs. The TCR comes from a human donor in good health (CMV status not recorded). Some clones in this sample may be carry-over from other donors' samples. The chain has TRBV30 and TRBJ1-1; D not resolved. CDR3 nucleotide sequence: TGTGCCTCCCACAGAGGGGAAGCTTTCTTT. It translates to CASHRGEAFF.